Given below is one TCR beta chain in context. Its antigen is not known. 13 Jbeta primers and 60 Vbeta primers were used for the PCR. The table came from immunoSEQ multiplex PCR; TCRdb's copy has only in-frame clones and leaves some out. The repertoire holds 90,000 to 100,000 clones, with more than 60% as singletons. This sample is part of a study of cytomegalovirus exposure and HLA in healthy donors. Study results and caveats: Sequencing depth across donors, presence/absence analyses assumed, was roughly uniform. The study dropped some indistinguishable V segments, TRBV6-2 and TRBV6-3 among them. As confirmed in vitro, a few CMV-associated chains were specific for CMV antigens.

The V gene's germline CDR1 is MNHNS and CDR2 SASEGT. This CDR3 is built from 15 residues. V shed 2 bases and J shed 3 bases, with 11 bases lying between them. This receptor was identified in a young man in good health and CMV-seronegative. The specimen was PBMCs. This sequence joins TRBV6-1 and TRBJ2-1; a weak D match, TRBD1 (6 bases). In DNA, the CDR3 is TGTGCCAGCAGTGAAATTAGGGGGATCTACAATGAGCAGTTCTTC. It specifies CASSEIRGIYNEQFF.